These 13 T cell receptor beta chains were all obtained from the same sample, sequenced in a study of T cell changes during pregnancy in multiple sclerosis. Profiled with immunoSEQ multiplex PCR; TCRdb holds only in-frame clones, not every one. The sample has roughly 17,000 clones; over 75% are singletons. The source was CD8+ T cells from peripheral blood mononuclear cells, collected after pregnancy. These receptors all come from a female donor in good health, enrolled as a control in a pregnancy study.

The chain is built from TRBV4-1 and TRBJ2-1; D unclear. Trimming removed 3 bases from V and 9 bases from J, with 9 bases in between. Germline V CDR1 and CDR2: MGHRA, YSYEKL. The length of the CDR3 is 12 residues. CDR3 region: CASSHPFSEQFF. The DNA of the CDR3 is TGCGCCAGCAGCCATCCGTTTAGTGAGCAGTTCTTC.

The CDR3 DNA reads as TGTGCCAGCAGGCAAGGCGGCTATAATTCACCCCTCCACTTT. Translation: CASRQGGYNSPLHF. The V gene is TRBV27, the J gene TRBJ1-6; unclear D gene. V lost 6 bases and J 3 bases, leaving 9 bases between the germline ends. CDR1 is MNHEY, CDR2 SMNVEV, per germline (reference sequence). The CDR3 is made up of 14 amino acids.

The V call is TRBV18, the J call TRBJ1-4, with unresolved D. The V end was cut by 3 bases, the J end by 0 bases, with 11 bases between. The V gene's germline CDR1 is KGHSH and CDR2 LQKENI. This CDR3 has 16 amino acids. The CDR3 DNA follows: TGTGCCAGCTCACCCCCCGGAGGGACAACTAATGAAAAACTGTTTTTT. Translation gives CASSPPGGTTNEKLFF.

Sample share makes this clone medium-sized. The chain carries TRBV6-5 and TRBJ2-7; a weak D match, TRBD2 (5 bases). V gave up 6 bases and J gave up 3 bases, with 15 bases separating them. This CDR3 spans 14 amino acids. Per germline, CDR1 MNHEY and CDR2 SVGAGI. As DNA, the CDR3 is TGTGCCAGCAGCCCCGAAGACGGGAACTACGAGCAGTACTTC. This encodes CASSPEDGNYEQYF.

The CDR3 loop reads CAAQGTGANEQYF. The CDR3 DNA reads TGTGCCGCCCAGGGGACAGGGGCTAACGAGCAGTACTTC. V usage is TRBV11-2 and J usage is TRBJ2-7; 10 nucleotides align to TRBD1. CDR1 and CDR2 (germline): SGHAT, FQNNGV. V lost 11 bases and J lost 5; bases outside the gene matches: 9. The CDR3 runs 13 residues.

The V and J genes are TRBV11-2 and TRBJ2-7; tentatively, D is TRBD2 (5 bases). The CDR3 is made up of 13 amino acids. V was trimmed by 5 bases and J by 1 base, leaving 9 bases between them. Germline loops: CDR1 SGHAT, CDR2 FQNNGV. The CDR3 DNA reads TGTGCCAGCAGCCAAGCGGCTTCCTACGAGCAGTACTTC. It codes for CASSQAASYEQYF.

This chain links TRBV19 with TRBJ1-1; D ambiguous. Trimming took 3 bases from V and 1 from J, leaving 6 bases between them. This CDR3 spans 13 amino acids. The V gene's germline CDR1 is LNHDA and CDR2 SQIVND (reference sequence). The CDR3 region is CASSITGNTEAFF. CDR3 coding DNA: TGTGCCAGTAGTATTACCGGGAACACTGAAGCTTTCTTT.

As for this clone: Other DNA sequences in the same sample also yield this CDR3. The gene calls are TRBV9 and TRBJ1-2, with 8 bases that match TRBD1. Looked up from germline, CDR1 is SGDLS and CDR2 is YYNGEE. The junction had 3 bases not matched to a gene; V was cut back by 3 bases and J by 5 bases. This CDR3 has 13 residues. CDR3 sequence reads: CASSEQGGYGYTF. The CDR3 DNA sequence: TGTGCCAGCAGCGAACAGGGGGGGTATGGCTACACCTTC.

The chain uses TRBV6-1 and TRBJ1-3; D perhaps matches TRBD1 (5 bases). The germline V and J ends were trimmed by 1 base and 2 bases, with 9 bases remaining between them. CDR1 MNHNS and CDR2 SASEGT come from the germline V gene. There are 15 residues in the CDR3. Here the CDR3 DNA reads TGTGCCAGCAGTGAAGAAGAAGGGGCTGGAAACACCATATATTTT. Translating it yields CASSEEEGAGNTIYF.

This clone was counted a single time. V usage is TRBV19 and J usage is TRBJ2-5; 11 positions agree with TRBD2. The CDR3 contains 16 residues. V gave up 3 bases and J gave up 9 bases; unmatched junction bases: 12. The germline V gene has CDR1 LNHDA and CDR2 SQIVND (reference sequence). CDR3 sequence: CASSIWLAGGGGAQYF. The DNA of the CDR3 is TGTGCCAGTAGTATCTGGCTAGCGGGGGGCGGCGGGGCCCAGTACTTC. Based on the CDR3 plus reference TRBV19 and TRBJ2-5, the full variable domain is DGGITQSPKYLFRKEGQNVTLSCEQNLNHDAMYWYRQDPGQGLRLIYYSQIVNDFQKGDIAEGYSVSREKKESFPLTVTSAQKNPTAFYLCASSIWLAGGGGAQYFGPGTRLLVL.

This clone was counted once. The genes are TRBV18 and TRBJ2-7; possible D gene TRBD2, 5 bases. The germline CDR1 and CDR2 sequences are KGHSH and LQKENI. Trimming removed 3 bases from V and 3 bases from J, with 6 bases in between. The CDR3 runs to 12 residues. The CDR3 coding sequence is TGTGCCAGCTCACCCGGGATCTACGAGCAGTACTTC. Translation: CASSPGIYEQYF.

The chain employs TRBV7-9 and TRBJ1-5; tentative D call: TRBD1 (6 bases). Germline CDR1 reads SEHNR; CDR2 reads FQNEAQ (reference sequence). There are 18 residues in the CDR3. V lost 5 bases, J lost 4 bases, and 24 bases lay in between. The CDR3 DNA sequence: TGTGCCAGCAGCGGGGAGGGGCCTCTGGGGAGGGGGAATCAGCCCCAGCATTTT. It is translated as CASSGEGPLGRGNQPQHF.

This clone was found a few times. This chain links TRBV2 with TRBJ2-3, with 7 bases aligning to TRBD2. The germline V gene encodes CDR1 SNHLY and CDR2 FYNNEI. The CDR3 length is 15 residues. Germline trimming cut 3 bases from V and 5 bases from J; bases unmatched to any gene: 8. This chain's CDR3 is CASSEGTTSGDTQYF. CDR3 bases: TGTGCCAGCAGTGAGGGGACTACCAGCGGAGATACGCAGTATTTT.